The present TCR beta chain was sequenced within a study of blood T cell repertoires in COVID-19. As processed by the authors: The assay estimated nucleated cells by amplifying reference gene primers. Generated by immunoSEQ multiplex PCR, the TCRdb table keeps only in-frame clones and is missing some. V and J calls and clone size are as listed in that table; D and trimming were resolved from the DNA. The sample records about 250,000 clones, 85% to 90% being singletons. Ages ranged from about 18 to 89 years, with residence in about two dozen US areas. Among Cohort 3 donors, those recovered had two negative PCRs, clearance, or symptom resolution. Trimming shortened V by 6 bases and J by 1 base, and 4 bases separated the two germline ends. CDR3 length: 12 residues. Germline V gives CDR1 SEHNR, CDR2 FQNEAQ (reference sequence).

Sequences were obtained from PBMCs or T cells enriched from blood (not recorded which). The V call is TRBV7-9, the J call TRBJ1-3; D uncertain. The receptor was isolated from a woman aged 18-29 years who had recovered from COVID-19. CDR3 sequence: CASSPSGNTIYF. The DNA of the CDR3 is TGTGCCAGCAGTCCATCTGGAAACACCATATATTTT.